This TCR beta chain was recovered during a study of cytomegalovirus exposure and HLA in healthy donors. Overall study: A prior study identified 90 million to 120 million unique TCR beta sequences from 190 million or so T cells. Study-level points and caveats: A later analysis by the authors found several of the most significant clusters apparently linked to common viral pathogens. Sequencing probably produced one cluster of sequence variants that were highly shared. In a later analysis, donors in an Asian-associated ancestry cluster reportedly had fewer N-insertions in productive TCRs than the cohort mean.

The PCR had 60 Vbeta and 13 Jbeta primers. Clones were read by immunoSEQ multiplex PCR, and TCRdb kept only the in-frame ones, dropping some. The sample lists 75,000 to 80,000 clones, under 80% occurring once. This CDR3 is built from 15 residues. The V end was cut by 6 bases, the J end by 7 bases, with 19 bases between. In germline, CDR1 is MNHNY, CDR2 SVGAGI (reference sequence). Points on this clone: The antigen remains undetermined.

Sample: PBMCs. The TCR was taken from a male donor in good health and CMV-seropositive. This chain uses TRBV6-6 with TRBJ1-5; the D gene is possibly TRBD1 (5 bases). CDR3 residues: CASSDSGTWYQPQHF. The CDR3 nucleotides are TGTGCCAGCAGCGACTCCGGGACTTGGTACCAGCCCCAGCATTTT.